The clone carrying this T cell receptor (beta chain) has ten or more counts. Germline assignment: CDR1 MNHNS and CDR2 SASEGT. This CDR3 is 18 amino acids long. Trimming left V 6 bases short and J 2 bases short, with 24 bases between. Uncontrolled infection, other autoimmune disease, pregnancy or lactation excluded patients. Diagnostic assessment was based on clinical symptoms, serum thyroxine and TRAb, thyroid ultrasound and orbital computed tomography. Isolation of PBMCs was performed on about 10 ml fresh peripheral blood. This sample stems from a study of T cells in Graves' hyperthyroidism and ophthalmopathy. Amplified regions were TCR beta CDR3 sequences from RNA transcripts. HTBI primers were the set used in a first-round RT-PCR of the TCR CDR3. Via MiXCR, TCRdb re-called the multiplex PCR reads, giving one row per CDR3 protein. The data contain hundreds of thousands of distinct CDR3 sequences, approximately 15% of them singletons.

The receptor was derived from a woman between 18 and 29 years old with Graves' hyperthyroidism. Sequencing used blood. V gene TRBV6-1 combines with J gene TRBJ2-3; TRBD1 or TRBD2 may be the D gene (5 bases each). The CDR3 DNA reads TGTGCCAGCAGCCGTATCATTAGGGGAGCGGACCTCACAGATACGCAGTATTTT. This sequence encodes CASSRIIRGADLTDTQYF.